This passage covers 23 T cell receptor beta chains from one sample sequenced in a study of cytomegalovirus exposure and HLA in healthy donors. Vbeta (60) and Jbeta (13) primers were used in the PCR. Generated by immunoSEQ multiplex PCR, the TCRdb table keeps only in-frame clones and is missing some. The data show around 160,000 clones, over 75% seen once. Sequences were obtained from PBMCs. All receptors derive from a man aged 45 to 65 in good health and CMV-seropositive.

In its sample, this clone was seen a few times. V and J are TRBV4-1 and TRBJ1-1; 7 nucleotides align to TRBD1. Germline V gene lookup returns CDR1 MGHRA and CDR2 YSYEKL. V shed 3 bases and J 1 base; nucleotides not matched to a gene: 8. The CDR3 spans 16 residues. CDR3 loop: CASSQSPGQPNTEAFF. The CDR3 DNA reads as TGCGCCAGCAGCCAGTCTCCGGGACAGCCGAACACTGAAGCTTTCTTT.

On this clone itself: The sample carries other DNA sequences with the same CDR3. The chain recombines TRBV5-1 with TRBJ1-1; the D is unclear. The V end was cut by 0 bases, the J end by 5 bases, with 8 bases between. The germline CDR1 and CDR2 sequences are SGHRS and YFSETQ. This CDR3 comprises 13 residues. The CDR3 sequence is CASSLGGRTEAFF. In nucleotides, the CDR3 is TGCGCCAGCAGCTTGGGAGGGAGGACTGAAGCTTTCTTT.

This chain connects TRBV5-6 to TRBJ2-6; the D gene is possibly TRBD1 (5 bases). The CDR3 length is 17 residues. Trimming took 4 bases from V and 0 from J, leaving 14 bases between them. The germline V gene has CDR1 SGHDT and CDR2 YYEEEE. CDR3 in DNA: TGTGCCAGCAGCATTAAAGGGGTAGGCTCTGGGGCCAACGTCCTGACTTTC. The encoded protein is CASSIKGVGSGANVLTF.

V gene TRBV19 combines with J gene TRBJ1-2; D may be TRBD1 (6 bases). V lost 7 bases and J lost 8, with 20 bases in between. The CDR3 covers 14 residues. Germline V gene sequence: CDR1 LNHDA, CDR2 SQIVND (reference sequence). The CDR3, as DNA: TGTGCCAGTATGGGCTGGGGCAGGGGCGACGGCTACACCTTC. Translation: CASMGWGRGDGYTF.

The CDR3 coding sequence is TGTGCCAGCAGCTTACGTCAGGGTAATGAAAAACTGTTTTTT. Encoded protein: CASSLRQGNEKLFF. The chain recombines TRBV7-9 with TRBJ1-4; D might be TRBD1 (5 bases). The CDR3 length is 14 residues. V lost 2 bases and J lost 4, with 8 bases in between. CDR1 and CDR2 from the germline V gene are SEHNR and FQNEAQ (reference sequence).

The V call is TRBV7-9, the J call TRBJ1-2; D ambiguous. Germline CDR1 and CDR2: SEHNR and FQNEAQ (reference sequence). The V and J ends lost 4 bases and 1 base respectively, with 13 bases between them. The CDR3 is 15 residues long. CDR3 sequence (DNA): TGTGCCAGCAGCTCTGCCCGGGATTTTAACTATGGCTACACCTTC. Translation gives CASSSARDFNYGYTF.

The rearrangement joins TRBV5-1 to TRBJ1-1; D gene uncertain. Germline V gene data show CDR1 as SGHRS and CDR2 as YFSETQ. The length of the CDR3 is 15 residues. V was clipped by 1 base and J by 5 bases, with 15 bases between them. CDR3: CASSLFFGEDTEAFF. The CDR3 DNA follows: TGCGCCAGCAGCTTGTTTTTCGGCGAGGATACTGAAGCTTTCTTT.

This clone was found once. The chain uses TRBV27 and TRBJ1-6; 10 bases line up with TRBD1. The CDR3 loop spans 13 amino acids. V lost 6 bases, J lost 9 bases, and 2 bases stayed unmatched. Germline assignment: CDR1 MNHEY and CDR2 SMNVEV (reference sequence). This chain's CDR3 is CASRTGGFSPLHF. CDR3 nucleotide sequence: TGTGCCAGCAGGACAGGGGGCTTTTCACCCCTCCACTTT.

V gene TRBV5-1 combines with J gene TRBJ2-3, with TRBD2 identical over 7 bases. CDR1 and CDR2 (germline): SGHRS, YFSETQ. V lost 0 bases to trimming and J lost 2 bases; unmatched junction nucleotides: 6. The CDR3 has 16 residues. CDR3 amino acids: CASSLASGASTDTQYF. As DNA, the CDR3 is TGCGCCAGCAGCTTGGCCAGCGGGGCCTCCACAGATACGCAGTATTTT.

CDR3 sequence (DNA): TGTGCCAGCACACTGGGGACTTTTAGCAATCAGCCCCAGCATTTT. Its protein product is CASTLGTFSNQPQHF. The rearrangement uses TRBV7-2 and TRBJ1-5, with D possibly matching TRBD1 (5 bases). CDR1 SGHTA and CDR2 FQGNSA come from the germline V gene. The CDR3 runs 15 residues. V shed 7 bases and J shed 0 bases, with 13 bases lying between them.

The V and J genes are TRBV18 and TRBJ2-5; D gene unclear. CDR1 and CDR2 from the germline V gene are KGHSH and LQKENI. The length of the CDR3 is 13 residues. V was pared by 10 bases and J by 5 bases, with 17 bases between. The CDR3 region has the DNA TGTGCCACCGAAGACGGTGCCGGGGAGACCCAGTACTTC. Translation: CATEDGAGETQYF.

This clone has only a few counts. The V and J genes are TRBV6-8 and TRBJ1-6; TRBD1 aligns across 8 bases. The J segment lost 10 bases and the V segment lost 10 bases, leaving 15 bases of the junction unmatched. CDR3 length equals 15 residues. Germline V gene data show CDR1 as MNHGY and CDR2 as SAAAGT. CDR3 DNA: TGTGCCACGCCTCGCCCGGGACAGGTGTGGTCACCCCTCCACTTT. Its protein is CATPRPGQVWSPLHF.

The chain uses TRBV15 and TRBJ2-2; D perhaps matches TRBD1 (5 bases). Deletions cut 4 bases from V and 6 bases from J, with 12 bases between. This CDR3 spans 14 amino acids. Germline CDR1 LNHNV, CDR2 YYDKDF (reference sequence). CDR3 region: CATSTSQGPGELFF. The CDR3 nucleotides read TGTGCCACCAGCACATCTCAGGGTCCCGGGGAGCTGTTTTTT.

The chain couples TRBV7-8 to TRBJ1-2; D is ambiguous. Trimming left V 1 base short and J 4 bases short, with 10 bases between. Germline V gives CDR1 SGHVS, CDR2 FQNEAQ. This CDR3 is 14 amino acids long. The CDR3 DNA is TGTGCCAGCAGCTTAGTTATCGGGAGCTATGGCTACACCTTC. Its translation is CASSLVIGSYGYTF. Full variable domain (remainder filled in from reference TRBV7-8 and TRBJ1-2): GAGVSQSPRYKVAKRGQDVALRCDPISGHVSLFWYQQALGQGPEFLTYFQNEAQLDKSGLPSDRFFAERPEGSVSTLKIQRTQQEDSAVYLCASSLVIGSYGYTFGSGTRLTVV.

This clone has a handful of counts. The V gene is TRBV28, the J gene TRBJ1-1, with unresolved D. The germline CDR1 and CDR2 sequences are MDHEN and SYDVKM. Trimming shortened V by 8 bases and J by 3 bases, and 13 bases separated the two germline ends. The CDR3 consists of 13 residues. Here the CDR3 DNA reads TGTGCCAGCTTCAAGAGAGACTACACTGAAGCTTTCTTT. It yields the protein CASFKRDYTEAFF.

A single count supports this clone. CDR3 loop: CASSSEGQSSYEQYV. CDR3 DNA: TGTGCCAGCAGCTCCGAGGGCCAGTCATCCTACGAGCAGTACGTC. The chain carries TRBV5-6 and TRBJ2-7; D possibly corresponds to TRBD2 (5 bases). Trimming took off 3 bases at V and 1 base at J, with 14 bases between the two ends. The CDR3 runs to 15 residues. Germline loops: CDR1 SGHDT, CDR2 YYEEEE.

This chain uses TRBV5-6 with TRBJ2-7; D call uncertain. The length of the CDR3 is 13 residues. Between the trimmed V and J ends, which lost 4 bases and 7 bases, there was a span of 15 bases. Germline V gene data show CDR1 as SGHDT and CDR2 as YYEEEE. DNA of the CDR3: TGTGCCAGCAGCCCGAGACCGGCGGATGAGCAGTACTTC. Its protein product is CASSPRPADEQYF.

This clone has a single count. J is TRBJ1-4 and V is TRBV7-2; TRBD1 is a possible D gene (6 bases). The germline CDR1 and CDR2 sequences are SGHTA and FQGNSA. The CDR3 spans 16 residues. V lost 1 base, J lost 2 bases, and 11 bases lay in between. The CDR3 DNA reads as TGTGCCAGCAGCTTAGGCCAGGGGTTGACTAATGAAAAACTGTTTTTT. Translated: CASSLGQGLTNEKLFF.

The V and J genes are TRBV19 and TRBJ1-4; TRBD1 aligns across 7 bases. V lost 4 bases, J lost 12 bases, and 11 bases stayed unmatched. This CDR3 has 14 amino acids. The germline V gene encodes CDR1 LNHDA and CDR2 SQIVND (reference sequence). CDR3 nucleotides: TGTGCCAGTAGTACCGACAGGGCCTTGGGAGAACTGTTTTTT. It encodes CASSTDRALGELFF.

The V call is TRBV7-2, the J call TRBJ1-2; D is possibly TRBD1 (5 bases). From germline, CDR1 is SGHTA and CDR2 FQGNSA. The CDR3 is 15 amino acids. The V gene lost 0 bases and the J gene lost 4 bases, with 12 bases spanning the gap. The CDR3 sequence is CASSLARTLTYGYTF. CDR3 sequence (DNA): TGTGCCAGCAGCTTAGCTCGGACACTCACCTATGGCTACACCTTC. The entire variable domain, with the rest obtained from reference TRBV7-2 and TRBJ1-2, is as follows: GAGVSQSPSNKVTEKGKDVELRCDPISGHTALYWYRQSLGQGLEFLIYFQGNSAPDKSGLPSDRFSAERTGGSVSTLTIQRTQQEDSAVYLCASSLARTLTYGYTFGSGTRLTVV.

The rearrangement links TRBV29-1 to TRBJ2-7; D perhaps matches TRBD1 (6 bases). Trimming left V 0 bases short and J 3 bases short, with 15 bases between. This CDR3 is 15 amino acids long. Germline loops: CDR1 SQVTM, CDR2 ANQGSEA. CDR3 DNA: TGCAGCGTTGAAGATCCGGGACACTCCCTCTACGAGCAGTACTTC. The encoded protein is CSVEDPGHSLYEQYF.

V gene TRBV14 combines with J gene TRBJ1-2; no firm D call. The CDR3 totals 14 residues. The germline V gene encodes CDR1 SGHDN and CDR2 FVKESK. The V and J ends lost 1 base and 7 bases respectively, with 13 bases between them. The CDR3 region has the DNA TGTGCCAGCAGCCAAGTTCGGTCGGGGAGTGGCTACACCTTC. It is translated as CASSQVRSGSGYTF.

The genes are TRBV10-1 and TRBJ2-1; 13 nucleotides match TRBD2. Germline loops: CDR1 WNHNN, CDR2 SYGVQD (reference sequence). This CDR3 is built from 16 residues. Unmatched junction bases numbered 8, after V lost 6 bases and J lost 6 bases. The CDR3: CASSHGLAGAVNEQFF. The CDR3 DNA sequence: TGCGCCAGCAGCCACGGACTAGCGGGGGCCGTCAATGAGCAGTTCTTC.